This passage covers 29 T cell receptor beta chains from one sample sequenced in a study of T cell responses to AZD1222 COVID-19 vaccine. Only in-frame clones appear in the TCRdb table, and some are missing; sequencing was by immunoSEQ multiplex PCR. The sample shows approximately 130,000 clones, 75% to 85% of them seen only once. Sequencing used peripheral blood, obtained 28 days after the second AZD1222 dose. These receptors all come from an adult who received the AZD1222 COVID-19 vaccine.

The chain employs TRBV6-5 and TRBJ1-2; D unresolved. The CDR3 consists of 15 residues. V lost 3 bases and J lost 2, with 13 bases in between. Germline V gives CDR1 MNHEY, CDR2 SVGAGI. This chain's CDR3 is CASSYYLGLNYGYTF. CDR3 sequence (DNA): TGTGCCAGCAGTTATTACCTAGGACTCAACTATGGCTACACCTTC.

The chain employs TRBV7-9 and TRBJ1-6, with TRBD1 as a possible D gene (6 bases). The V gene's germline CDR1 is SEHNR and CDR2 FQNEAQ (reference sequence). The CDR3 is 14 residues long. The V gene lost 1 base and the J gene lost 10 bases, with 11 bases spanning the gap. This CDR3 reads CASSLEGGRSPLHF. CDR3 sequence (DNA): TGTGCCAGCAGCTTAGAAGGGGGTCGGTCACCCCTCCACTTT.

The V call is TRBV21-1, the J call TRBJ1-1. TRBV21-1 represents a pseudogene. This CDR3 contains 15 residues. The CDR3 nucleotides are TGTGCCAGCAGCACGCGAGGTCGGGTGAACACTGAAGCTTTCTTT. Residues: CASSTRGRVNTEAFF.

The J gene is TRBJ1-5, the V gene TRBV2; weak D call: TRBD1 (6 bases). Trimming pared 5 bases from V and 5 bases from J, leaving 16 bases between. Germline V gene data show CDR1 as SNHLY and CDR2 as FYNNEI. The CDR3 loop spans 15 amino acids. In DNA, the CDR3 is TGTGCCAGCAGTCCACAGGGATCGCCCGATCAGCCCCAGCATTTT. This encodes CASSPQGSPDQPQHF. Drawing the rest from reference TRBV2 and TRBJ1-5, the complete variable domain is EPEVTQTPSHQVTQMGQEVILRCVPISNHLYFYWYRQILGQKVEFLVSFYNNEISEKSEIFDDQFSVERPDGSNFTLKIRSTKLEDSAMYFCASSPQGSPDQPQHFGDGTRLSIL.

The chain is built from TRBV12-3 or TRBV12-4 and TRBJ1-1; no clear D gene. This CDR3 comprises 13 residues. V was pared by 3 bases and J by 1 base, with 6 bases between. For the CDR3, the DNA is TGTGCCAGCAGTTTGAAGGGGAACACTGAAGCTTTCTTT. Translating it yields CASSLKGNTEAFF.

This chain links TRBV3-1 (or the pseudogene TRBV3-2) with TRBJ2-7; 10 bases map to TRBD2. The CDR3 runs 12 residues. V dropped 6 bases and J dropped 6; count of bases not matched to a gene: 2. Germline assignment: CDR1 LGHDT and CDR2 YNNKEL (reference sequence). CDR3 loop: CASRAGGGEQYF. In DNA form, the CDR3 reads TGTGCCAGCAGAGCGGGGGGGGGCGAGCAGTACTTC.

In this sample, this clone turned up once. This rearrangement joins TRBV11-2 to TRBJ1-6; D is undetermined. The CDR3 runs to 13 residues. Deletions cut 3 bases from V and 14 bases from J, with 14 bases between. From germline, CDR1 is SGHAT and CDR2 FQNNGV. The CDR3, as DNA: TGTGCCAGCAGCTTGACAAGGATCGGGTCCCTCCACTTT. The encoded protein is CASSLTRIGSLHF.

The genes are TRBV7-9 and TRBJ2-3; D is ambiguous. Germline CDR1 and CDR2: SEHNR and FQNEAQ (reference sequence). V lost 0 bases, J lost 1 base, and 14 bases lay in between. The CDR3 sequence is 17 residues long. For the CDR3, the DNA is TGTGCCAGCAGCTTAGCGCTTGGCGGTTGGGGCACAGATACGCAGTATTTT. Its protein is CASSLALGGWGTDTQYF.

This clone appeared a single time. This chain uses TRBV12-2 with TRBJ1-6. TRBV12-2 is shown as a pseudogene. The CDR3 loop spans 16 amino acids. CDR3 loop: CASRPWKGGYNSPLHF. CDR3 DNA: TGTGCAAGTCGCCCTTGGAAGGGGGGCTATAATTCACCCCTCCACTTT.

The chain joins TRBV7-2 to TRBJ1-2, with a tentative D call TRBD1 (5 bases). The germline V and J ends were trimmed by 5 bases and 8 bases, with 18 bases remaining between them. This CDR3 contains 14 residues. Germline CDR1 and CDR2: SGHTA and FQGNSA. The CDR3 nucleotides read TGTGCCAGCAGCCCCGGTAGCGATGGGGCGGGCTACACCTTC. It translates to CASSPGSDGAGYTF.

The rearrangement uses TRBV5-1 and TRBJ1-2; D perhaps matches TRBD1 (6 bases). There are 14 residues in the CDR3. Between the trimmed V and J ends, which lost 1 base and 5 bases, there was a span of 12 bases. Germline V gene lookup returns CDR1 SGHRS and CDR2 YFSETQ. DNA for the CDR3: TGCGCCAGCAGCTTGACAGGGATAGAGTATGGCTACACCTTC. This gives the protein CASSLTGIEYGYTF.

This clone appeared a few times. The chain employs TRBV6-6 and TRBJ1-2; D gene unclear. The germline V gene has CDR1 MNHNY and CDR2 SVGAGI (reference sequence). This CDR3 region has 13 residues. The V and J ends lost 0 bases and 7 bases respectively, with 9 bases between them. The CDR3 bases are TGTGCCAGCAGTTACTCGGGGTTCTCTGGCTACACCTTC. Translated, it gives CASSYSGFSGYTF.

V gene TRBV6-5 combines with J gene TRBJ1-6; possibly TRBD1 for D (6 bases). V lost 7 bases and J 10 bases, leaving 17 bases between the germline ends. Germline CDR1 MNHEY, CDR2 SVGAGI. The CDR3 covers 14 residues. CDR3 loop: CASKPVHRVSPLHF. The CDR3 DNA is TGTGCCAGCAAACCCGTCCACAGGGTATCACCCCTCCACTTT.

The CDR3 here is CASCGSGGAVDTQYF. The CDR3 DNA reads as TGTGCCAGCTGCGGTAGCGGGGGGGCCGTGGATACGCAGTATTTT. The rearrangement uses TRBV6-5 and TRBJ2-3; 11 positions agree with TRBD2. Germline assignment: CDR1 MNHEY and CDR2 SVGAGI. V was clipped by 8 bases and J by 6 bases; unmatched bases: 10. This CDR3 region has 15 residues.

The chain uses TRBV11-2 and TRBJ1-6; 9 bases match TRBD1. The V gene's germline CDR1 is SGHAT and CDR2 FQNNGV. Trimming took 5 bases from V and 7 from J; bases not matched to a gene: 6. CDR3 length: 15 amino acids. CDR3 bases: TGTGCCAGCAGCCCCCGGACAGGGGACAATTCACCCCTCCACTTT. It codes for CASSPRTGDNSPLHF.

This clone was recorded a few times. The chain couples TRBV28 to TRBJ1-1; no definite D call. The CDR3 has 14 amino acids. Germline-derived CDR1 and CDR2 are MDHEN and SYDVKM. The V end lost 6 bases, the J end lost 3 bases, and 14 bases lay between the germline ends. The CDR3, as DNA: TGTGCCAGCAGGATCCCCCTCGGGTACACTGAAGCTTTCTTT. It codes for CASRIPLGYTEAFF.

The chain employs TRBV28 and TRBJ2-1; TRBD1 matches 7 bases. The length of the CDR3 is 14 residues. Germline V gene sequence: CDR1 MDHEN, CDR2 SYDVKM. V gave up 6 bases and J gave up 6 bases; unmatched junction bases: 8. In DNA form, the CDR3 reads TGTGCCAGCAGCCCTCTGGGGACAGTCAATGAGCAGTTCTTC. Translation: CASSPLGTVNEQFF. The full variable domain, completed using reference TRBV28 and TRBJ2-1, is DVKVTQSSRYLVKRTGEKVFLECVQDMDHENMFWYRQDPGLGLRLIYFSYDVKMKEKGDIPEGYSVSREKKERFSLILESASTNQTSMYLCASSPLGTVNEQFFGPGTRLTVL.

This chain links TRBV3-1 (or the pseudogene TRBV3-2) with TRBJ1-2; 8 positions agree with TRBD1. The CDR3 runs to 14 residues. V shed 4 bases and J 3 bases; nucleotides not matched to a gene: 4. Per the germline V gene, CDR1 is LGHDT and CDR2 is YNNKEL (reference sequence). The CDR3: CASSRDRGDYGYTF. CDR3 sequence (DNA): TGTGCCAGCAGCCGAGACAGGGGTGACTATGGCTACACCTTC.

The J gene is TRBJ1-3, the V gene TRBV4-3; D uncertain. Germline assignment: CDR1 LGHNA and CDR2 YSLEER. The CDR3 covers 18 residues. Trimming pared 1 base from V and 4 bases from J, leaving 20 bases between. The CDR3 sequence is CASSQVVGGRGGGNTIYF. DNA for the CDR3: TGCGCCAGCAGCCAAGTAGTAGGAGGACGAGGAGGCGGAAACACCATATATTTT.

This clone was picked up one time. V gene TRBV10-3 combines with J gene TRBJ2-1, with TRBD2 as a possible D gene (5 bases). This CDR3 comprises 18 residues. V was trimmed by 7 bases and J by 10 bases, leaving 32 bases between them. Per the germline V gene, CDR1 is ENHRY and CDR2 is SYGVKD. The CDR3 spells CAINSGQLGNGNFWEQFF. CDR3 sequence (DNA): TGTGCCATCAATAGTGGCCAGCTGGGCAACGGGAATTTTTGGGAGCAGTTCTTC.

The chain couples TRBV2 to TRBJ2-3, with TRBD2 identical over 12 bases. This CDR3 has 18 residues. Germline values: CDR1 SNHLY, CDR2 FYNNEI. After removal of 6 bases from V and 0 bases from J, the junction contained 10 bases not matched to a gene. The CDR3 DNA reads TGTGCCAGCAGAACAAAACTAGCGGGGGGACTAAGCACAGATACGCAGTATTTT. This encodes CASRTKLAGGLSTDTQYF.

The chain couples TRBV7-2 to TRBJ2-7; D assignment may be TRBD1 or TRBD2 (5 bases each). Germline V gene sequence: CDR1 SGHTA, CDR2 FQGNSA. This CDR3 is built from 13 residues. V was clipped by 4 bases and J by 4 bases, with 11 bases between them. The CDR3 region has the DNA TGTGCCAGCAGCTACGGGACCGGATACGAGCAGTACTTC. This gives the protein CASSYGTGYEQYF.

The CDR3 loop reads CASSEDQGRWFF. DNA of the CDR3: TGTGCCAGCAGTGAAGACCAGGGGCGATGGTTTTTT. The V call is TRBV2, the J call TRBJ2-2, with D possibly TRBD1 on 6 matching bases. The V gene's germline CDR1 is SNHLY and CDR2 FYNNEI. The germline V and J ends were trimmed by 1 base and 16 bases, with 13 bases remaining between them. CDR3 length equals 12 residues.

The chain uses TRBV10-2 and TRBJ2-2; D is unclear. V lost 7 bases and J 7 bases, leaving 13 bases between the germline ends. Germline V gene data show CDR1 as WSHSY and CDR2 as SAAADI. The CDR3 extends over 13 amino acids. CDR3 DNA: TGCGCCAGCAAGGCAGGTAGTGGCGGGGAGCTGTTTTTT. Protein: CASKAGSGGELFF.

The chain links TRBV7-2 to TRBJ2-3; TRBD1 or TRBD2 may be the D gene (6 bases each). With 1 base removed from V and 0 bases from J, the gap between germline ends came to 14 bases. The CDR3 is 17 amino acids. Germline assignment: CDR1 SGHTA and CDR2 FQGNSA. The CDR3 spells CASSLGGARVSTDTQYF. In DNA, the CDR3 is TGTGCCAGCAGCTTAGGGGGGGCTCGAGTTAGCACAGATACGCAGTATTTT.

The chain has TRBV4-3 and TRBJ1-2; 8 positions match TRBD1. The CDR3 extends over 17 amino acids. The J segment lost 3 bases and the V segment lost 1 base, leaving 10 bases of the junction unmatched. The germline CDR1 and CDR2 sequences are LGHNA and YSLEER. CDR3 residues: CASSQVTGGTLYYGYTF. The DNA of the CDR3 is TGCGCCAGCAGCCAAGTCACAGGGGGAACTTTATACTATGGCTACACCTTC.

V is TRBV12-3 or TRBV12-4 and J is TRBJ1-5, with D unresolved. Between the trimmed V and J ends, which lost 7 bases and 7 bases, there was a span of 14 bases. The CDR3 is 13 residues long. The CDR3 sequence: CASTRGLEQPQHF. The CDR3 DNA follows: TGTGCCAGCACCCGCGGGCTTGAGCAGCCCCAGCATTTT.

A single count supports this clone. The genes are TRBV6-2 or TRBV6-3 and TRBJ1-1; D not certain. V lost 1 base to trimming and J lost 4 bases, with 4 bases between them. Germline assignment: CDR1 MNHEY and CDR2 SVGEGT. The CDR3 has 12 amino acids. The CDR3 sequence: CASSYLTTEAFF. CDR3 nucleotides: TGTGCCAGCAGTTACTTGACCACTGAAGCTTTCTTT.

CDR3 in DNA: TGTGCCAGCAGTGAAGCGCTTAGGACAGGGGGTACAACCCCTGAAGCTTTCTTT. Protein product: CASSEALRTGGTTPEAFF. The rearrangement links TRBV2 to TRBJ1-1; 10 bases agree with TRBD1. Germline CDR1 is SNHLY and CDR2 is FYNNEI. V dropped 0 bases and J dropped 6; count of bases not matched to a gene: 13. CDR3 length equals 18 residues.